This TCR beta chain stems from a study of shared clonotypes between healthy human individuals (dated by TCRdb to about 2020). As for the study more broadly: The cohort included a few men and a couple of women between 18 and 49 years of age. For each donor, three plates each were used for CD4 naive and CD4 memory, two plates were used for CD8 naive, and one plate was used for CD8 memory. To estimate repertoire size and how much clonotypes are shared between individuals, the study performed deep sequencing of blood TCR repertoires from roughly five healthy adults. To increase sequencing depth and limit assay-specific biases, TCR repertoire library preparation and sequencing were carried out by different laboratories using diverse techniques. Between about 0.8 and 9 billion PBMCs per donor were obtained by leukapheresis.

V and J lose 4 bases and 7 bases, and a span of 16 bases separates them. CDR1 and CDR2 were assigned from the germline V gene as SNHLY and FYNNEI. The CDR3 numbers 14 residues from cysteine through phenylalanine. Here the CDR3 DNA is all that survives: 42 bases in frame from base 1. Using the deep immunoSEQ assay, TCR CDR3 regions were amplified from genomic DNA by multiplex PCR. Extracted genomic DNA from each cell subset was spread evenly across all wells of several immunoSEQ 96-well plates, with each plate serving as a replicate. For sorted subsets, each replicate PCR was loaded with around 200 ng genomic DNA, equivalent to 25,000 to 35,000 T cell genomes. Purified libraries were quantified with a Qubit 3.0 fluorometer, sized on a Bioanalyzer 2100, and re-quantified with the KAPA Library Quantification kit. Every immunoSEQ 96-well plate was sequenced on a dedicated single-read 150-cycle Illumina NextSeq 550 flow cell. As for the original processing: The immunoSEQ output contained only junctional sequences without quality scores, so filtering could not match that applied to full-length reads. To assign V/J genes and CDR3, sequences were annotated using PyIR, a Python wrapper for IgBLAST v1.9, with IMGT germline references. Any read was removed if the V/J assignment was weak (E-value above 1e-6), the CDR3 was missing, or the read contained stop codons, out-of-frame junctions, or ambiguous translated residues. V3J clonotypes were defined by identical inferred V gene, J gene, and CDR3 amino acid sequence. Percentage overlap between repertoires was computed as shared unique clonotypes divided by the size of the smaller repertoire. Richness of each repertoire was evaluated using RTK rarefaction, the Chao1 estimator, and Recon v2.1 estimates of unobserved clonotypes. Generation probabilities were computed with OLGA for all TCRbeta clonotypes obtained by the gDNA method from a handful of donors. TCRdb provides this immuneACCESS table in a form limited to in-frame rearrangements. Some clones are lacking; in checked studies, under half of them reflect an unresolved V gene, and why the rest are absent is not known. D and trimming come from the DNA, and the V and J calls and clone size come from that table. In this sample the table shows roughly 2,500,000 clones, roughly 93% of which occur a single time. Together, the top ten hold 0.35% to 0.45% of the sample.

Healthy HIV-negative adults with no recently reported acute infections or vaccinations were included as donors. Every donor was a Caucasian adult living in Nashville, Tennessee, USA. CD4+ T cells were enriched by magnetic negative selection, after which naive cells were positively selected on CD45RA and the negative fraction was taken as the memory subset. Blood was collected by leukapheresis, and PBMCs were isolated by Ficoll-Histopaque density gradient centrifugation and then cryopreserved in liquid nitrogen vapor phase. Analytical flow cytometry was used to check the purity and quantity of every magnetically sorted T cell population. From each sorted fraction, genomic DNA was isolated and quantified by UV absorbance on a Nanodrop 2000c. Note on this clone: Its recognized antigen is unknown. Base-call qualities are not available, and no considerably larger clone is one nucleotide away.

The full study reports these points: Across a few donors, around 5% of naive CD4, roughly 3.5% of naive CD8, 2% to 2.5% of memory CD4, and approximately 0.42% of memory CD8 clonotypes were shared. Sampling was restricted to blood, and TCR repertoires in tissues likely differ from the TCR repertoires found in blood. Based on pairwise subsampling, the degree of clonotype sharing among donors was expected to be affected by sequencing depth. Clonotypes shared by all four sorted-subset donors showed higher generation probabilities than non-shared clonotypes. The genetic and exposure-history diversity represented was limited by the small number of donors. Incomplete sequencing was indicated by rarefaction of sorted-subset datasets, despite the large sequencing depth. Estimated clonotype richness was generally larger for naive than for memory subsets.

The specimen sequenced was naive CD4+ T cells from PBMCs. The sample's cell subset or site label, in plain terms: CD45RA+ positively selected. This chain joins TRBV2 to TRBJ2-5; TRBD2 is a possible D gene, resting on 5 matching bases. This clonotype originated in a man in his late teens or twenties in good health. Some clones in this sample may be carry-over from other donors' samples. The nucleotide sequence reads TGTGCCAGCAGTGTAAGCGGACCCACCGGGACCCAGTACTTC. This translates into CASSVSGPTGTQYF.